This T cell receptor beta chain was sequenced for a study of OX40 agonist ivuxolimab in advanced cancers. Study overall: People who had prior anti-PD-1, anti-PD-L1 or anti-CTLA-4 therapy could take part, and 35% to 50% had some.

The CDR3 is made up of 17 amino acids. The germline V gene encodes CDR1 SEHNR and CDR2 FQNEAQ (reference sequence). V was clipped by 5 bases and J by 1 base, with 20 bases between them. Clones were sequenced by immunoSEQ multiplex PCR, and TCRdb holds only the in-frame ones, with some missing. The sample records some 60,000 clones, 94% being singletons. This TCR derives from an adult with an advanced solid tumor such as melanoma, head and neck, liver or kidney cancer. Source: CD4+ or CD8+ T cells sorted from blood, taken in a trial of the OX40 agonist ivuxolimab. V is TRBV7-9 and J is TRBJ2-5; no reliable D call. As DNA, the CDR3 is TGTGCCAGCAGCCCTAGTAAGGCGGTCATAACCCAAGAGACCCAGTACTTC. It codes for CASSPSKAVITQETQYF. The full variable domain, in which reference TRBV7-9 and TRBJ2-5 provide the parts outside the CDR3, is DTGVSQNPRHKITKRGQNVTFRCDPISEHNRLYWYRQTLGQGPEFLTYFQNEAQLEKSRLLSDRFSAERPKGSFSTLEIQRTEQGDSAMYLCASSPSKAVITQETQYFGPGTRLLVL.